A selection of T cell receptor beta chains follows, all from one sample in a study of blood T cells in healthy people across ages. TCRdb re-derived calls from the 5' RACE reads in MiXCR, one entry per CDR3 protein. The sample has over 1,200,000 distinct CDR3 sequences, roughly 60% seen once; the top ten hold over 6.5%. Sequencing was done on a sample of blood. The receptor set was obtained from a man younger than 30 in good health. Both conserved end residues are part of each CDR3. Fields, in order: clone size, V gene, D gene, J gene, CDR3 protein, CDR3 DNA. D genes are given only for firm matches. The size of a clone is reported for some rows only, either as once, few or many, or as a class for expanded clones.

.	TRBV2	TRBD2	TRBJ2-2	CASSGQLAGETGELFF	TGTGCCAGCAGTGGACAACTAGCGGGAGAAACCGGGGAGCTGTTTTTT
few	TRBV20-1	.	TRBJ2-7	CSARAQDEQYF	TGCAGTGCTAGAGCACAAGACGAGCAGTACTTC
.	TRBV12-3/TRBV12-4	.	TRBJ2-1	CASSFRYNEQFF	TGTGCCAGCAGTTTTAGGTACAATGAGCAGTTCTTC
once	TRBV21-1	.	TRBJ2-5	CASSNQGEETQYF	TGTGCCAGCAGCAATCAGGGAGAGGAGACCCAGTACTTC
.	TRBV20-1	TRBD1	TRBJ2-5	CSAKTGEETQYF	TGCAGTGCTAAGACAGGGGAAGAGACCCAGTACTTC
few	TRBV27	.	TRBJ2-1	CASSLTPSDSYNEQFF	TGTGCCAGCAGCTTGACACCATCTGACTCCTACAATGAGCAGTTCTTC
.	TRBV20-1	.	TRBJ2-5	CSASLSATQYF	TGCAGTGCTAGTTTGTCGGCGACCCAGTACTTC
few	TRBV29-1	TRBD1	TRBJ2-7	CSVGTGTEPYEQYF	TGCAGCGTTGGGACCGGGACAGAGCCTTACGAGCAGTACTTC
.	TRBV7-9	.	TRBJ2-1	CASSDLAEEQFF	TGTGCCAGCAGCGATCTGGCGGAGGAGCAGTTCTTC
.	TRBV20-1	.	TRBJ2-1	CSAKGESSYNEQFF	TGCAGTGCTAAGGGGGAAAGCTCCTACAATGAGCAGTTCTTC
.	TRBV28	TRBD1	TRBJ1-2	CAGSGDRGDYGYTF	TGTGCCGGCTCCGGGGACAGGGGTGACTATGGCTACACCTTT